Listed below are T cell receptor beta chains from one sample, sequenced in a study of blood T cell repertoires in COVID-19. The protocol was immunoSEQ multiplex PCR, while the TCRdb copy is restricted to in-frame clones and leaves out a portion. In the table there are more than 200,000 clones, about 81% of which are singletons. The sequencing sample was made of peripheral blood. The origin of the receptors is a woman older than 75 with COVID-19, enrolled during active disease. Each CDR3 is given with its conserved first and last residue. Each record gives: CDR3 DNA, CDR3 protein, D gene, J gene, V gene, clone size, CDR3 length. The D gene is left open where the match is weak. Expanded clones get a size class; other rows say once, few or many, or leave the size out.

TGTGCCAGTAGCCGTAGTTTCACTAATGAAAAACTGTTTTTT,CASSRSFTNEKLFF,-,TRBJ1-4,TRBV19,-,14
TGTGCCAGCAGCGCGGGAGGGGCCAGTCAGCCCCAGCATTTT,CASSAGGASQPQHF,-,TRBJ1-5,TRBV9,-,14
TGTGCCAGCAGCCCGGGACAGGGGAACCAAGAGACCCAGTACTTC,CASSPGQGNQETQYF,TRBD1,TRBJ2-5,TRBV5-5,-,15
TGTGCCAGCAGTCCCGGACAGGTGGCGGAAAAACTGTTTTTT,CASSPGQVAEKLFF,TRBD1,TRBJ1-4,TRBV6-5,-,14
TGTGCCAGTAGTATAGATGTGGGACTCCTCACCGGGGAGCTGTTTTTT,CASSIDVGLLTGELFF,-,TRBJ2-2,TRBV19,-,16
TGCGCCAGCAGCATATTGGGACTAGTCGGCGGGGAGCTGTTTTTT,CASSILGLVGGELFF,TRBD2,TRBJ2-2,TRBV5-1,-,15
TGTGCTAGCAGCTTAAGCAGGGCGTCTGGAAACACCATATATTTT,CASSLSRASGNTIYF,-,TRBJ1-3,TRBV7-7,-,15
TGTGCCAGCAGCCCTTCGGGGCGGGGGGTTCCCAATGAGCAGTTCTTC,CASSPSGRGVPNEQFF,TRBD2,TRBJ2-1,TRBV7-6,few,16
TGCGCCAGCAGCCAGGACAAGGGACTTTCCTACAATGAGCAGTTCTTC,CASSQDKGLSYNEQFF,-,TRBJ2-1,TRBV4-3,-,16
TGTGCCAGCTCACCGGCGGGAGGCAATGAGCAGTTCTTC,CASSPAGGNEQFF,TRBD2,TRBJ2-1,TRBV18,-,13